These 18 T cell receptor beta chains originate from one sample sequenced in a study of blood T cell repertoires in COVID-19. Some clones are missing from TCRdb's copy, which holds only in-frame ones; the method was immunoSEQ multiplex PCR. The sample consists of roughly 310,000 clones, 90% of them appearing once. Sample: peripheral blood. Receptor source: a woman aged 25-40 years with COVID-19, enrolled during active disease.

DNA of the CDR3: TGTGCCAGCAGCTTAGCGGTAACTGGTTCCTACGAGCAGTACTTC. Its translation: CASSLAVTGSYEQYF. This chain joins TRBV7-2 and TRBJ2-7; D is unclear. V was cut by 0 bases and J by 1 base, with 10 bases left in between. The CDR3 is 15 residues long. From germline, CDR1 is SGHTA and CDR2 FQGNSA.

The genes are TRBV11-3 and TRBJ1-1, with D perhaps matching TRBD1 (5 bases). Trimming shortened V by 6 bases and J by 2 bases, and 16 bases separated the two germline ends. The CDR3 sequence is 15 residues long. In germline, CDR1 is SGHNT, CDR2 YENEEA. Here the CDR3 DNA reads TGTGCCAGCAGATGGGGGGGAGTATCTAACACTGAAGCTTTCTTT. It translates to CASRWGGVSNTEAFF.

This clone turned up a few times. The gene calls are TRBV9 and TRBJ1-2; 12 bases are a match to TRBD1. The trim removed 3 bases at V and 4 bases at J, leaving 4 bases unmatched. The V gene's germline CDR1 is SGDLS and CDR2 YYNGEE. The CDR3 loop spans 15 amino acids. CDR3 bases: TGTGCCAGCAGCGCAGTGGGACAGGGGGCCTATGGCTACACCTTC. This sequence encodes CASSAVGQGAYGYTF.

The gene calls are TRBV2 and TRBJ2-5; 7 bases fit TRBD2. Germline CDR1 and CDR2: SNHLY and FYNNEI. V gave up 2 bases and J gave up 5 bases; unmatched junction bases: 5. The CDR3 consists of 14 residues. The DNA for the CDR3 is TGTGCCAGCAGTGAATACATGGGGGGGGAGACCCAGTACTTC. Amino acid sequence: CASSEYMGGETQYF.

The V gene is TRBV3-1 (or the pseudogene TRBV3-2), the J gene TRBJ1-1; 12 positions agree with TRBD1. V gave up 3 bases and J gave up 1 base; unmatched junction bases: 6. Germline V CDR1 and CDR2: LGHDT, YNNKEL (reference sequence). The CDR3 is made up of 17 amino acids. The CDR3 loop reads CASSHGTGGKGNTEAFF. For the CDR3, the DNA is TGTGCCAGCAGCCACGGGACAGGGGGCAAGGGGAACACTGAAGCTTTCTTT.

CDR3 sequence: CSVAAAGWGTEAFF. In nucleotides, the CDR3 is TGCAGCGTTGCAGCAGCAGGGTGGGGCACTGAAGCTTTCTTT. This chain joins TRBV29-1 and TRBJ1-1, with D possibly matching TRBD1 (5 bases). Trimming cost V 4 bases and J 4 bases, with 16 bases left between them. CDR3 size: 14 residues. Germline V CDR1 and CDR2: SQVTM, ANQGSEA.

The chain employs TRBV28 and TRBJ1-3; D gene unclear. CDR3 length: 14 residues. V lost 1 base and J 4 bases, leaving 8 bases between the germline ends. CDR1 is MDHEN and CDR2 is SYDVKM in the germline V gene. This CDR3 is CASSLYSTGNTIYF. The CDR3 nucleotides are TGTGCCAGCAGTTTATACAGCACCGGAAACACCATATATTTT.

V usage is TRBV6-1 and J usage is TRBJ1-5, with TRBD1 as a possible D gene (5 bases). Per germline, CDR1 MNHNS and CDR2 SASEGT. V was cut by 1 base and J by 0 bases, with 7 bases left in between. This CDR3 is 15 amino acids long. The CDR3: CASSEDRYSNQPQHF. The CDR3 DNA sequence: TGTGCCAGCAGTGAAGACAGGTATAGCAATCAGCCCCAGCATTTT.

This sequence joins TRBV7-9 and TRBJ2-1; no clear D. The germline V gene has CDR1 SEHNR and CDR2 FQNEAQ (reference sequence). The V end lost 7 bases, the J end lost 6 bases, and 7 bases lay between the germline ends. The CDR3 length is 11 residues. CDR3: CASNPLNEQFF. The CDR3 coding sequence is TGTGCCAGCAATCCACTCAATGAGCAGTTCTTC.

The CDR3 DNA sequence: TGTGCCAGCAGTTTGTTCAGTTTGGATTCACCCCTCCACTTT. Translation: CASSLFSLDSPLHF. The chain recombines TRBV27 with TRBJ1-6; the D is unclear. The CDR3 sequence is 14 residues long. V lost 3 bases, J lost 8 bases, and 11 bases lay in between. Germline CDR1 is MNHEY and CDR2 is SMNVEV (reference sequence).

The chain joins TRBV2 to TRBJ2-1; 8 nucleotides match TRBD2. The V and J ends lost 7 bases and 7 bases, in that order; junction bases with no gene match: 12. The germline gives CDR1 SNHLY, CDR2 FYNNEI. The CDR3 extends over 15 amino acids. CDR3 region: CASKKSGSRGNEQFF. CDR3 DNA sequence: TGTGCCAGCAAAAAAAGCGGGAGTCGGGGTAATGAGCAGTTCTTC.

This clone was recorded only once. The chain links TRBV9 to TRBJ2-1; D gene unclear. The germline gives CDR1 SGDLS, CDR2 YYNGEE. There are 13 residues in the CDR3. The ends were cut back, 0 bases at V and 6 bases at J, with 7 bases in the middle. In DNA form, the CDR3 reads TGTGCCAGCAGCGTAGCCTTCGGCAATGAGCAGTTCTTC. Amino acid sequence: CASSVAFGNEQFF.

The rearrangement links TRBV3-1 (or the pseudogene TRBV3-2) to TRBJ2-5; 11 bases fit TRBD2. V lost 0 bases and J lost 4; bases outside the gene matches: 4. CDR3 length: 16 residues. Germline loops: CDR1 LGHDT, CDR2 YNNKEL (reference sequence). The chain's CDR3 is CASSQDLTSGRETQYF. The CDR3, as DNA: TGTGCCAGCAGCCAAGATTTAACTAGCGGGAGAGAGACCCAGTACTTC.

The rearrangement uses TRBV24-1 and TRBJ2-7; 7 nucleotides match TRBD1. Germline CDR1 and CDR2: KGHDR and SFDVKD. This CDR3 has 17 residues. The ends lost 12 bases at V and 5 bases at J; junction bases unmatched: 24. CDR3 DNA sequence: TGTGCCGCACCACCAACAGGGGAAGGCGGCTTGGTCCACGAGCAGTACTTC. Translation: CAAPPTGEGGLVHEQYF.

This chain links TRBV7-9 with TRBJ2-5, with D perhaps TRBD1 (7 bases). V lost 1 base to trimming and J lost 7 bases, with 19 bases between them. The CDR3 runs 16 residues. Per germline, CDR1 SEHNR and CDR2 FQNEAQ (reference sequence). The CDR3 nucleotides are TGTGCCAGCAGCTTAGAATCCGGGACAGCCGGGGGGACCCAGTACTTC. This translates into CASSLESGTAGGTQYF.

The V call is TRBV25-1, the J call TRBJ1-4; no firm D call. From germline, CDR1 is MGHDK and CDR2 SYGVNS. The CDR3 spans 15 residues. V lost 4 bases and J 8 bases, leaving 17 bases between the germline ends. The CDR3 reads CASSVGAFIHEKLFF. As DNA, the CDR3 is TGTGCCAGCAGTGTTGGAGCTTTTATTCACGAAAAACTGTTTTTT.

The J gene is TRBJ2-3, the V gene TRBV18, with 8 bases lining up with TRBD1. CDR1 and CDR2 (germline): KGHSH, LQKENI. CDR3 size: 14 residues. V lost 3 bases to trimming and J lost 6 bases; unmatched junction nucleotides: 5. CDR3 amino acids: CASSPDRGSDTQYF. CDR3 DNA sequence: TGTGCCAGCTCACCCGACAGGGGTAGTGATACGCAGTATTTT. The entire variable domain, with the rest obtained from reference TRBV18 and TRBJ2-3, is as follows: NAGVMQNPRHLVRRRGQEARLRCSPMKGHSHVYWYRQLPEEGLKFMVYLQKENIIDESGMPKERFSAEFPKEGPSILRIQQVVRGDSAAYFCASSPDRGSDTQYFGPGTRLTVL.

The DNA of the CDR3 is TGTGCCAGCAGCCAAGAAACTAGCGGGAGAGGTGAGCAGTACTTC. Its protein is CASSQETSGRGEQYF. The chain carries TRBV3-1 (or the pseudogene TRBV3-2) and TRBJ2-7, with TRBD2 matching 11 bases. Germline values: CDR1 LGHDT, CDR2 YNNKEL (reference sequence). The CDR3 is 15 amino acids. Trimming cost V 0 bases and J 7 bases; bases outside gene matches: 5.